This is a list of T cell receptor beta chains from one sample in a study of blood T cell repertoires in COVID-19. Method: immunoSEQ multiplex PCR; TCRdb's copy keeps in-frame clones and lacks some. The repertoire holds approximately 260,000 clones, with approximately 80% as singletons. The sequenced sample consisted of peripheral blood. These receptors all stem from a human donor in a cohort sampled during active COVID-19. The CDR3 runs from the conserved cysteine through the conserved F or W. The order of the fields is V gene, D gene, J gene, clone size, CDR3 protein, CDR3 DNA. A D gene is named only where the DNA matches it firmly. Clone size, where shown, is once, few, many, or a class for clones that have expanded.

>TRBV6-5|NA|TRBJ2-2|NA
CASSTTGSGELFF
TGTGCCAGCAGCACGACAGGTAGCGGGGAGCTGTTTTTT
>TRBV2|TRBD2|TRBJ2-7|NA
CATQTGTRTHEQYF
TGTGCCACCCAGACCGGGACTAGGACCCACGAGCAGTACTTC
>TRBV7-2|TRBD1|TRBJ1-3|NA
CASSLKGTGNGNTIYF
TGTGCCAGCAGCCTCAAAGGGACAGGCAATGGAAACACCATATATTTT
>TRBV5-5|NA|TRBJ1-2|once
CASILSEGGRRYGYTF
TGTGCCAGCATTCTAAGTGAGGGAGGCAGGCGCTATGGCTACACCTTC
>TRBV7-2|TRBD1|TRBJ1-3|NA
CASSFSGTGRGNTIYF
TGTGCCAGCAGCTTTTCCGGGACAGGGAGGGGAAACACCATATATTTT
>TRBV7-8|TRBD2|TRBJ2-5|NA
CASSPNFVGGSWETQYF
TGTGCCAGCAGCCCGAATTTCGTTGGCGGGAGTTGGGAGACCCAGTACTTC
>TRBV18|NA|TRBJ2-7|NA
CASSHDRTYEQYF
TGTGCCAGCTCCCACGACAGGACCTACGAGCAGTACTTC
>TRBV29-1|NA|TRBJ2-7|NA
CSVEQAYEQYF
TGCAGCGTTGAGCAGGCCTACGAGCAGTACTTC
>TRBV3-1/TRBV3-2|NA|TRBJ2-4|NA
CASSPPGLAKNIQYF
TGTGCCAGCAGCCCCCCGGGACTAGCCAAAAACATTCAGTACTTC
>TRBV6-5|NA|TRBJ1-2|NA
CASNNNDRGGYTF
TGTGCCAGCAACAACAATGACAGAGGTGGCTACACCTTC
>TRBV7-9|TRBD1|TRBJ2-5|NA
CASTVGQGIETQYF
TGTGCCAGCACCGTGGGACAGGGGATCGAGACCCAGTACTTC
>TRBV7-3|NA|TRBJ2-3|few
CASSPRLFADTQYF
TGTGCCAGCAGCCCCCGGTTGTTCGCAGATACGCAGTATTTT
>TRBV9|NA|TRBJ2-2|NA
CASSVAFRGYTGELFF
TGTGCCAGCAGCGTAGCTTTTCGGGGGTACACCGGGGAGCTGTTTTTT
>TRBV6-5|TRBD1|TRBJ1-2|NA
CASSYEDRDGYTF
TGTGCCAGCAGTTACGAGGACAGGGATGGCTACACCTTC
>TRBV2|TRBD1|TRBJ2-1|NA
CARGGALAYNEQFF
TGTGCCAGAGGGGGCGCGTTGGCCTACAATGAGCAGTTCTTC
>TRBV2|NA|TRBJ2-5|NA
CASSEGLAQETQYF
TGTGCCAGCAGTGAAGGGCTAGCGCAAGAGACCCAGTACTTC
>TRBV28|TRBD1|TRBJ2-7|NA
CASRPSGTGQNEQYF
TGTGCCAGCAGACCATCCGGGACAGGACAAAACGAGCAGTACTTC
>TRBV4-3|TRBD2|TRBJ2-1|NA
CASSQGLAGADEQFF
TGCGCCAGCAGCCAAGGGCTAGCGGGGGCCGATGAGCAGTTCTTC
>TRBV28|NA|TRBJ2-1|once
CASKVGNNVNEQFF
TGTGCCAGCAAGGTCGGGAATAACGTCAATGAGCAGTTCTTC
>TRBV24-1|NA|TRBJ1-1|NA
CATSDRGQNTEAFF
TGTGCCACCAGTGACCGGGGACAGAACACTGAAGCTTTCTTT
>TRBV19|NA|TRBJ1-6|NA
CASSLRQAKMSSYNSPLHF
TGTGCCAGTAGTCTCCGACAGGCTAAAATGAGCTCCTATAATTCACCCCTCCACTTT
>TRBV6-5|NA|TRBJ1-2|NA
CASSLRETDGYTF
TGTGCCAGCAGTTTGAGGGAGACGGATGGCTACACCTTC
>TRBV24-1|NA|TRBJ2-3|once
CATSETVTGTDTQYF
TGTGCCACCAGTGAAACGGTGACGGGGACAGATACGCAGTATTTT
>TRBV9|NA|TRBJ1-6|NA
CASSVGAINSPLHF
TGTGCCAGCAGCGTAGGGGCCATTAATTCACCCCTCCACTTT
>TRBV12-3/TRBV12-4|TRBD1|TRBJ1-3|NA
CASSLGDRSNF
TGTGCCAGCAGTTTAGGGGACAGGAGTAATTTT
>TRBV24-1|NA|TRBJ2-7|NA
CATSDPNRRYEQYF
TGTGCCACCAGTGATCCAAATCGCCGGTACGAGCAGTACTTC